Each of the 10 T cell receptor beta chains below was sequenced from the same sample in a study of cytomegalovirus exposure and HLA in healthy donors. The PCR made use of 60 Vbeta and 13 Jbeta primers. The repertoire was sequenced with immunoSEQ multiplex PCR; TCRdb's copy has only in-frame clones and lacks some. The repertoire holds 130,000 or so clones, with around 80% as singletons. Source material: PBMCs. Receptors originate from a man aged 30-40 years in good health and CMV-seronegative.

A single count supports this clone. V gene TRBV7-2 combines with J gene TRBJ2-7; D perhaps matches TRBD1 (5 bases). CDR3 length: 14 amino acids. Per the germline V gene, CDR1 is SGHTA and CDR2 is FQGNSA. V was shortened by 5 bases and J by 0 bases, with 11 bases between the two germline ends. In DNA form, the CDR3 reads TGTGCCAGCAGCCTACGACAGAGCTCCTACGAGCAGTACTTC. Translated, it gives CASSLRQSSYEQYF.

CDR3 sequence reads: CAWSSSPGSGNTIYF. CDR3 nucleotides: TGTGCCTGGAGTTCCTCCCCCGGCTCTGGAAACACCATATATTTT. The chain employs TRBV30 and TRBJ1-3; D unclear. From germline, CDR1 is GTSNPN and CDR2 SVGIG (reference sequence). V dropped 2 bases and J dropped 0 bases, with 11 bases sitting between them. The length of the CDR3 is 15 residues.

This chain links TRBV13 with TRBJ2-3; 11 nucleotides line up with TRBD2. The CDR3 runs to 17 residues. Germline V lookup: CDR1 PRHDT, CDR2 FYEKMQ (reference sequence). V lost 0 bases and J lost 2; bases outside the gene matches: 4. CDR3 bases: TGTGCCAGCAGCTTAGGGACTAGCGGGGTACCCACAGATACGCAGTATTTT. Amino acids: CASSLGTSGVPTDTQYF.

This clone has only a few counts. This chain connects TRBV5-6 to TRBJ2-1; weak D call: TRBD2 (5 bases). V lost 0 bases to trimming and J lost 0 bases, with 7 bases between them. Germline assignment: CDR1 SGHDT and CDR2 YYEEEE. The CDR3 covers 15 residues. The CDR3 protein is CASSLVRDSYNEQFF. The CDR3 region has the DNA TGTGCCAGCAGCTTGGTTCGGGACTCCTACAATGAGCAGTTCTTC.

V gene TRBV7-9 combines with J gene TRBJ1-3; D is perhaps TRBD1 (5 bases). V was clipped by 2 bases and J by 4 bases, with 12 bases between them. Germline lookup yields CDR1 SEHNR and CDR2 FQNEAQ (reference sequence). CDR3 length equals 15 residues. CDR3 protein: CASSLSQGGGNTIYF. The DNA of the CDR3 is TGTGCCAGCAGCTTAAGCCAGGGAGGAGGAAACACCATATATTTT.

This chain uses TRBV11-2 with TRBJ2-5; D perhaps matches TRBD2 (6 bases). The V end was cut by 2 bases, the J end by 4 bases, with 11 bases between. This CDR3 comprises 14 residues. The germline CDR1 and CDR2 sequences are SGHAT and FQNNGV. CDR3 sequence: CASSLTAGIETQYF. The DNA of the CDR3 is TGTGCCAGCAGCTTAACGGCGGGGATAGAGACCCAGTACTTC.

This clone was observed a single time. V usage is TRBV4-3 and J usage is TRBJ1-6, with 7 positions matching TRBD1. The CDR3 contains 16 residues. The J segment lost 8 bases and the V segment lost 0 bases, leaving 7 bases of the junction unmatched. The germline gives CDR1 LGHNA, CDR2 YSLEER. The CDR3 region has the DNA TGCGCCAGCAGCCAAGAGTTGACAGGGACGCATTCACCCCTCCACTTT. Translation: CASSQELTGTHSPLHF.

This chain uses TRBV28 with TRBJ2-7; D is perhaps TRBD2 (5 bases). The V gene lost 3 bases and the J gene lost 1 base, with 13 bases spanning the gap. Germline CDR1 reads MDHEN; CDR2 reads SYDVKM. This CDR3 is 15 amino acids long. CDR3 sequence reads: CASSFGGTSSYEQYF. Written as DNA, the CDR3 is TGTGCCAGCAGTTTCGGAGGAACGTCTTCCTACGAGCAGTACTTC. The complete variable domain, with remaining parts taken from reference TRBV28 and TRBJ2-7, reads DVKVTQSSRYLVKRTGEKVFLECVQDMDHENMFWYRQDPGLGLRLIYFSYDVKMKEKGDIPEGYSVSREKKERFSLILESASTNQTSMYLCASSFGGTSSYEQYFGPGTRLTVT.

The chain recombines TRBV19 with TRBJ2-1; 11 positions match TRBD2. Germline V gives CDR1 LNHDA, CDR2 SQIVND (reference sequence). This CDR3 is 19 amino acids long. Germline trimming cut 3 bases from V and 7 bases from J; bases unmatched to any gene: 17. CDR3 amino acids: CASSIRAGGISGRVNEQFF. The CDR3 DNA reads TGTGCCAGTAGTATCCGAGCAGGGGGGATTAGCGGGAGGGTAAATGAGCAGTTCTTC.

The V and J genes are TRBV18 and TRBJ1-1, with TRBD1 matching 10 bases. Germline-derived CDR1 and CDR2 are KGHSH and LQKENI. CDR3 size: 16 residues. V shed 5 bases and J 5 bases; nucleotides not matched to a gene: 11. The CDR3 nucleotides read TGTGCCAGCTCAACCCGGGACAGGGGAGGAGAGACTGAAGCTTTCTTT. Translation gives CASSTRDRGGETEAFF. The complete variable domain, with remaining parts taken from reference TRBV18 and TRBJ1-1, reads NAGVMQNPRHLVRRRGQEARLRCSPMKGHSHVYWYRQLPEEGLKFMVYLQKENIIDESGMPKERFSAEFPKEGPSILRIQQVVRGDSAAYFCASSTRDRGGETEAFFGQGTRLTVV.